The TCR beta chain described here comes from a study of cytomegalovirus exposure and HLA in healthy donors. Study results and limitations: Common viral pathogens seemed, in a later analysis, to connect with several of the most significant clusters. For most TCR beta V segments, an earlier analysis put the productive rate at about 87% or about 30% of the time.

As to this clone: Its specificity is unknown.

Amplification used 60 Vbeta primers and 13 Jbeta primers. TCRdb's table, derived via immunoSEQ multiplex PCR, lists solely in-frame clones and lacks some. The table has some 150,000 clones, about 61% seen once. This CDR3 comprises 15 residues. Germline V gene lookup returns CDR1 MNHEY and CDR2 SVGAGI. Trimming took 5 bases from V and 3 from J, leaving 17 bases between them. The source material was PBMCs. The source of this sequence is a woman between 40 and 55 years old in good health and CMV-seronegative. This rearrangement joins TRBV6-5 to TRBJ2-7, with unresolved D. Here the CDR3 reads CASSTGRVPHYEQYF. The CDR3 nucleotides read TGTGCCAGCAGTACCGGTAGAGTACCCCACTACGAGCAGTACTTC.